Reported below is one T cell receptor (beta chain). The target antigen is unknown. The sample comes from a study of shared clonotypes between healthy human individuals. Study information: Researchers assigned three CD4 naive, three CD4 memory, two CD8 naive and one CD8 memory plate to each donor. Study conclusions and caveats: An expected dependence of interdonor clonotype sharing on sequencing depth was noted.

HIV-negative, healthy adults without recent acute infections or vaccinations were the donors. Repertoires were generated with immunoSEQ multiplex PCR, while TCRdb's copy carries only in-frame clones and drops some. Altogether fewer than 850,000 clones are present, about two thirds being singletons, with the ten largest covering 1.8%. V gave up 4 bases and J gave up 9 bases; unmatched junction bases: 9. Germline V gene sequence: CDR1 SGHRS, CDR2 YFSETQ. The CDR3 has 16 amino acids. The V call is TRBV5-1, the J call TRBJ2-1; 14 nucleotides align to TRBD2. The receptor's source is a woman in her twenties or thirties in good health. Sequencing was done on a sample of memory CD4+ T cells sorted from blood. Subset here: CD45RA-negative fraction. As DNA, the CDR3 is TGCGCCAGCAGCCCGGGACTAGCGGGAGAGAACGGTGAGCAGTTCTTC. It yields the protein CASSPGLAGENGEQFF.